This T cell receptor (beta chain) was documented in a study of T-cell memory formation after mild COVID-19. Turning to the study itself: Clusters of TCRs were largely donor specific. General study results and limits: Largely, contracting CD4+ clones fell within CM and EM, and contracting CD8+ clones within EMRA. Memory from before infection featured some responding clones, which suggests cross-reactive memory joined.

Concerning this clonotype: Its antigen is unknown.

The V and J ends lost 5 bases and 3 bases respectively, with 14 bases between them. Germline V gives CDR1 SEHNR, CDR2 FQNEAQ (reference sequence). The CDR3 has 14 amino acids. Amplification by 5'RACE using constant-segment primers produced TCR alpha and TCR beta cDNA libraries that carried sample barcodes and UMIs. Each CDR3 protein gets one entry after TCRdb re-called the 5' RACE reads with MiXCR. The repertoire holds under 700,000 distinct CDR3 sequences, roughly 22% seen once, with approximately 12% in the top ten. The sequencing sample was made of PBMCs or a T cell subset sorted from them (not recorded which). This chain connects TRBV7-9 to TRBJ2-7; D may match TRBD1 or TRBD2 (5 bases each). This clonotype was sampled from an adult woman who had mild COVID-19 (a few samples of this study predate the infection). Cell type and time point are not known. The CDR3 DNA reads as TGTGCCAGCAGCAGAATTGGGACGGGCTACGAGCAGTACTTC. Amino acids: CASSRIGTGYEQYF.